The rows below give T cell receptor beta chains drawn from one sample of a study of regulatory T cells in long-lasting Graves disease. TCRdb recomputed calls from the multiplex PCR reads with MiXCR, one row per CDR3 protein. Among some 500,000 distinct CDR3 sequences listed, roughly 13% were seen once. A further study also used this sample, focusing on T cells in Graves' hyperthyroidism and ophthalmopathy.

The input for sequencing was peripheral blood mononuclear cells (PBMCs), taken at new diagnosis, from a patient treated with antithyroid drugs. The receptor source for this set is a man between 25 and 39 years old with Graves disease. Both conserved end residues are part of each CDR3. The D gene is left open where the match is weak. A row's size may be missing; if present it is once, few, many or a size class.

12 TRBJ1-2 few - TRBV29-1 TGCAGCGTCAGGGCGGTGGGCTATGGCTACACCTTC CSVRAVGYGYTF
13 TRBJ2-2 many TRBD2 TRBV10-3 TGTGCCATAGGGGAGGGGAACACCGGGGAGCTGTTTTTT CAIGEGNTGELFF
16 TRBJ2-1 many TRBD2 TRBV6-1 TGTGCCAGCAGGTTACTAGCGTCGAGCTCCTACAATGAGCAGTTCTTC CASRLLASSSYNEQFF
13 TRBJ2-3 - - TRBV19 TGTGCCAGTAACCCTCAGCGGGTCTATACGCAGTATTTT CASNPQRVYTQYF
15 TRBJ1-5 many - TRBV12-3/TRBV12-4 TGTGCCAGCAGCCAAAGTCTTCCCAGGAGCCAGCCCCAGCATTTT CASSQSLPRSQPQHF
13 TRBJ2-3 many - TRBV2 TGTGCCAGCAGTGAAGGCCCAACAGATACGCAGTATTTT CASSEGPTDTQYF
16 TRBJ1-5 many - TRBV2 TGTGCCAGCAGCGGGATCCGCAGGGTGGGCAATCAGCCCCAGCATTTT CASSGIRRVGNQPQHF
15 TRBJ2-7 many TRBD1 TRBV28 TGTGCCAGCAGGGGCGCCGGGACAGGGGTATACGAGCAGTACTTC CASRGAGTGVYEQYF
13 TRBJ1-5 many - TRBV6-1 TGTGCCAGCAACGTTGAGGGAAGTCAGCCCCAGCATTTT CASNVEGSQPQHF
17 TRBJ1-5 many TRBD1 TRBV12-3/TRBV12-4 TGTGCCAGCAGTTTAACCACAGGGGTGGTTGGCAATCAGCCCCAGCATTTT CASSLTTGVVGNQPQHF
13 TRBJ1-1 many - TRBV29-1 TGCAGCACGACGACAGACTTGAACACTGAAGCTTTCTTT CSTTTDLNTEAFF
15 TRBJ2-3 many - TRBV24-1 TGTGCCACCAGTGATTCCAGACAGAACACAGATACGCAGTATTTT CATSDSRQNTDTQYF
13 TRBJ2-4 many - TRBV20-1 TGCAGGGTAGGACAGCTCGCCAAAAACATTCAGTACTTC CRVGQLAKNIQYF
17 TRBJ1-3 - - TRBV30 TGTGCCTGGAGTCAGGAGGGTTGGCTGGCCTCTGGAAACACCATATATTTT CAWSQEGWLASGNTIYF
13 TRBJ2-1 many TRBD2 TRBV20-1 TGCAGTGCTTCAAGCGGGAGGGCGAATGAGCAGTTCTTC CSASSGRANEQFF
16 TRBJ2-1 many TRBD2 TRBV12-3/TRBV12-4 TGTGCCAGCAGCCCTCTAGCGGGAAGCTCCTACAATGAGCAGTTCTTC CASSPLAGSSYNEQFF
18 TRBJ2-5 - TRBD2 TRBV19 TGTGCCAGTGGTATAAACCCGATACTAGCGGGGGTCCAAGAGACCCAGTACTTC CASGINPILAGVQETQYF
13 TRBJ2-5 many - TRBV10-3 TGTGCCATCAGTGAGTCGCCGGAAGAGACCCAGTACTTC CAISESPEETQYF
8 TRBJ2-5 few - TRBV29-1 TGCAGCGTTGAGAGTCAGTACTTC CSVESQYF
14 TRBJ1-1 - - TRBV5-6 TGTGCCAGCAGCTTGAGGCCCGATGACACTGAAGCTTTCTTT CASSLRPDDTEAFF
16 TRBJ2-3 - TRBD2 TRBV10-3 TGTGCCATCAGAGAGCCTCTAGCGGACACCACAGATACGCAGTATTTT CAIREPLADTTDTQYF
16 TRBJ2-3 many TRBD2 TRBV7-3 TGTGCCAGCAGCTCGGGACTAGCGGGAGTGACAGATACGCAGTATTTT CASSSGLAGVTDTQYF